Shown below are 25 T cell receptor beta chains from a single sample sequenced in a study of T cell responses to AZD1222 COVID-19 vaccine. Sequenced by immunoSEQ multiplex PCR; TCRdb stores in-frame clones only, minus some. The data show 100,000 to 120,000 clones, around 90% seen once. Sample: peripheral blood, taken on day 0 of AZD1222 vaccination. The receptors were gathered from an adult in good health.

CDR3 coding DNA: TGTGCCAGCAGGGTGAATCTGGTGGGCACCGGGGAGCTGTTTTTT. Amino acid sequence: CASRVNLVGTGELFF. The V and J genes are TRBV3-1 (or the pseudogene TRBV3-2) and TRBJ2-2; no reliable D call. Germline V lookup: CDR1 LGHDT, CDR2 YNNKEL (reference sequence). Deletions cut 6 bases from V and 4 bases from J, with 15 bases between. The CDR3 has 15 residues.

The rearrangement uses TRBV9 and TRBJ1-5, with 7 bases that match TRBD1. Germline V lookup: CDR1 SGDLS, CDR2 YYNGEE. This CDR3 is 13 amino acids long. V trimming: 3 bases; J trimming: 9 bases; junction bases outside the gene matches: 6. The CDR3 sequence: CASSETGTPPQHF. The CDR3 bases are TGTGCCAGCAGCGAGACAGGGACTCCGCCCCAGCATTTT.

The chain recombines TRBV29-1 with TRBJ1-2, with D hard to call. V was clipped by 3 bases and J by 8 bases, with 13 bases between them. The germline V gene encodes CDR1 SQVTM and CDR2 ANQGSEA. The CDR3 has 12 amino acids. The CDR3 spells CSVEEIRRGYTF. CDR3 coding DNA: TGCAGCGTTGAGGAAATAAGGAGGGGCTACACCTTC.

The rearrangement links TRBV15 to TRBJ1-1; D not resolved. Trimming removed 1 base from V and 3 bases from J, with 12 bases in between. CDR1 is LNHNV, CDR2 YYDKDF, per germline (reference sequence). The CDR3 is 15 amino acids. Here the CDR3 DNA reads TGTGCCACCAGCAGAGGTCCGGACGGGGACACTGAAGCTTTCTTT. As protein: CATSRGPDGDTEAFF.

J is TRBJ2-7 and V is TRBV28, with 7 bases lining up with TRBD2. CDR1 is MDHEN and CDR2 is SYDVKM in the germline V gene. CDR3 length: 14 residues. Trimming took 8 bases from V and 5 from J; bases not matched to a gene: 12. Here the CDR3 DNA reads TGTGCCAGCTTCAGTGGTCCGGGAGGCAACGAGCAGTACTTC. It specifies CASFSGPGGNEQYF.

CDR3 amino acids: CASSDRGPRPFYGYTF. CDR3 DNA sequence: TGTGCCAGCAGTGACCGTGGACCGCGGCCATTCTATGGCTACACCTTC. The chain carries TRBV6-4 and TRBJ1-2; no reliable D call. CDR3 size: 16 residues. Trimming removed 2 bases from V and 4 bases from J, with 17 bases in between. Germline V gene sequence: CDR1 MRHNA, CDR2 SNTAGT.

V gene TRBV29-1 combines with J gene TRBJ1-1; perhaps TRBD1 as D (6 bases). The CDR3 spans 13 residues. CDR1 and CDR2 (germline): SQVTM, ANQGSEA. Trimming pared 4 bases from V and 4 bases from J, leaving 13 bases between. CDR3 sequence: CSVAPRGGTEAFF. The DNA of the CDR3 is TGCAGCGTTGCCCCGAGAGGGGGCACTGAAGCTTTCTTT.

The chain combines TRBV5-6 with TRBJ2-5; 11 nucleotides agree with TRBD2. In germline, CDR1 is SGHDT, CDR2 YYEEEE. J lost 5 bases, V lost 2 bases, and 8 bases had no gene match. The CDR3 length is 16 residues. The CDR3 nucleotides are TGTGCCAGCAGCTTTCTTACTAGCGGGAGCGGTGAGACCCAGTACTTC. This encodes CASSFLTSGSGETQYF.

Regarding this clone: Compared with germline, one end of the junction differs, possibly owing to a read error. V usage is TRBV29-1 and J usage is TRBJ2-7, with D uncertain. The germline CDR1 and CDR2 sequences are SQVTM and ANQGSEA. The CDR3 length is 12 residues. CDR3 DNA sequence: TGCAGCTCCGAGGACGGCTCCAACGAGCAGTACTTC. It codes for CSSEDGSNEQYF.

This sequence joins TRBV15 and TRBJ1-5; D may be TRBD1 (5 bases). The CDR3 consists of 16 residues. Germline CDR1 and CDR2: LNHNV and YYDKDF (reference sequence). V was pared by 0 bases and J by 1 base, with 10 bases between. The CDR3 coding sequence is TGTGCCACCAGCAGAGAAGCAACAGGAAGCAATCAGCCCCAGCATTTT. Its translation: CATSREATGSNQPQHF.

The V and J genes are TRBV5-5 and TRBJ1-2; TRBD1 matches 8 bases. Trimming at V came to 4 bases and at J to 5 bases, leaving 10 bases not matched to a gene. The CDR3 has 15 residues. Germline V gene lookup returns CDR1 SGHKS and CDR2 YYEKEE (reference sequence). The CDR3: CASSPRTGFNYGYTF. CDR3 in DNA: TGTGCCAGCAGCCCAAGGACAGGGTTTAATTATGGCTACACCTTC.

This rearrangement joins TRBV28 to TRBJ2-3; TRBD2 agrees at 7 bases. The CDR3 contains 16 residues. From germline, CDR1 is MDHEN and CDR2 SYDVKM. V gave up 6 bases and J gave up 2 bases; unmatched junction bases: 11. CDR3 nucleotide sequence: TGTGCCAGCAGCCTGACGGGGGAGGGTTTCACAGATACGCAGTATTTT. Its protein is CASSLTGEGFTDTQYF.

This clone was seen a single time. This chain joins TRBV5-1 and TRBJ2-4, with TRBD1 identical over 7 bases. The CDR3 covers 16 residues. V dropped 2 bases and J dropped 1; count of bases not matched to a gene: 6. Looked up from germline, CDR1 is SGHRS and CDR2 is YFSETQ. In nucleotides, the CDR3 is TGCGCCAGCAGCTTCGGGACAGACACGGCCAAAAACATTCAGTACTTC. It is translated as CASSFGTDTAKNIQYF.

The CDR3 sequence: CASSPVTDRNTEAFF. DNA for the CDR3: TGTGCCAGTAGTCCTGTGACAGACAGGAACACTGAAGCTTTCTTT. The genes are TRBV19 and TRBJ1-1; D may be TRBD1 (5 bases). Between the trimmed V and J ends, which lost 5 bases and 1 base, there was a span of 14 bases. CDR1 is LNHDA and CDR2 is SQIVND in the germline V gene (reference sequence). CDR3 length: 15 residues.

The rearrangement joins TRBV9 to TRBJ1-2, with 9 bases lining up with TRBD1. CDR1 is SGDLS, CDR2 YYNGEE, per germline. The junction had 7 bases not matched to a gene; V was cut back by 5 bases and J by 8 bases. The CDR3 covers 13 residues. CDR3 sequence: CASSRNRGQGYTF. CDR3 nucleotide sequence: TGTGCCAGCAGTCGAAACAGGGGGCAAGGCTACACCTTC. Full variable domain (outside the CDR3, taken from reference TRBV9 and TRBJ1-2): DSGVTQTPKHLITATGQRVTLRCSPRSGDLSVYWYQQSLDQGLQFLIQYYNGEERAKGNILERFSAQQFPDLHSELNLSSLELGDSALYFCASSRNRGQGYTFGSGTRLTVV.

This chain links TRBV7-3 with TRBJ2-2; no definite D call. The CDR3 has 13 amino acids. Trimming took off 2 bases at V and 6 bases at J, with 7 bases between the two ends. Germline V lookup: CDR1 SGHTA, CDR2 FQGTGA. Here the CDR3 DNA reads TGTGCCAGCAGCTTACTAAGTCCCGGGGAGCTGTTTTTT. It encodes CASSLLSPGELFF. Variable domain in full (rest from reference TRBV7-3 and TRBJ2-2): GAGVSQTPSNKVTEKGKYVELRCDPISGHTALYWYRQSLGQGPEFLIYFQGTGAADDSGLPNDRFFAVRPEGSVSTLKIQRTERGDSAVYLCASSLLSPGELFFGEGSRLTVL.

The rearrangement joins TRBV28 to TRBJ2-7; D ambiguous. Germline CDR1 reads MDHEN; CDR2 reads SYDVKM. Trimming removed 3 bases from V and 2 bases from J, with 14 bases in between. The CDR3 covers 15 residues. The CDR3 loop is CASSLSRLHTYEQYF. In DNA form, the CDR3 reads TGTGCCAGCAGTTTGAGTAGACTTCATACCTACGAGCAGTACTTC. The variable domain in full, with the rest retrieved from reference TRBV28 and TRBJ2-7, is DVKVTQSSRYLVKRTGEKVFLECVQDMDHENMFWYRQDPGLGLRLIYFSYDVKMKEKGDIPEGYSVSREKKERFSLILESASTNQTSMYLCASSLSRLHTYEQYFGPGTRLTVT.

This clone has only a few counts. The sample holds other DNA sequences that translate to the same CDR3. This chain connects TRBV7-3 to TRBJ2-3; TRBD2 agrees at 7 bases. The CDR3 is 14 residues long. The V gene end was trimmed by 7 bases and the J gene end by 1 base; junction bases not matched to a gene: 5. The germline V gene encodes CDR1 SGHTA and CDR2 FQGTGA. CDR3 coding DNA: TGTGCCAGCACCCTCAGCGGGGGCACAGATACGCAGTATTTT. This encodes CASTLSGGTDTQYF.

V usage is TRBV7-9 and J usage is TRBJ2-2; D not certain. The CDR3 length is 13 residues. The germline gives CDR1 SEHNR, CDR2 FQNEAQ (reference sequence). Trimming took 5 bases from V and 5 from J, leaving 9 bases between them. DNA for the CDR3: TGTGCCAGCAGCCCCTCCCTGACCGGGGAGCTGTTTTTT. Its protein is CASSPSLTGELFF.

The CDR3 protein is CASRITEGGKGLHF. CDR3 sequence (DNA): TGTGCCAGCAGAATCACTGAGGGCGGGAAAGGCCTCCACTTT. The V call is TRBV28, the J call TRBJ1-6; no clear D. V was pared by 6 bases and J by 15 bases, with 21 bases between. The CDR3 contains 14 residues. Germline CDR1 is MDHEN and CDR2 is SYDVKM.

This clone was seen only once. The V and J genes are TRBV27 and TRBJ1-2; D may be TRBD1 (5 bases). V dropped 3 bases and J dropped 3 bases, with 17 bases sitting between them. The CDR3 extends over 16 amino acids. Germline CDR1 MNHEY, CDR2 SMNVEV (reference sequence). As DNA, the CDR3 is TGTGCCAGCAGTTTCGGGGGGAAGGGAGTTTACTATGGCTACACCTTC. Its translation is CASSFGGKGVYYGYTF.

CDR3 protein: CASSPLDGGPGEAFF. CDR3 DNA sequence: TGTGCCAGCTCACCACTTGACGGGGGGCCTGGTGAAGCTTTCTTT. The V gene is TRBV18, the J gene TRBJ1-1; tentative D call: TRBD1 (6 bases). Trimming removed 1 base from V and 7 bases from J, with 16 bases in between. The CDR3 spans 15 residues. CDR1 and CDR2 from the germline V gene are KGHSH and LQKENI.

The J gene is TRBJ2-7, the V gene TRBV6-1; 13 nucleotides match TRBD2. CDR3 length equals 14 residues. With V trimmed by 4 bases and J by 5 bases, 2 bases remained unmatched. Per the germline V gene, CDR1 is MNHNS and CDR2 is SASEGT. The chain's CDR3 is CASSGTSGGDEQYF. The CDR3 bases are TGTGCCAGCAGTGGGACTAGCGGGGGTGACGAGCAGTACTTC.

V gene TRBV29-1 combines with J gene TRBJ1-1; no clear D gene. V lost 5 bases and J 1 base, leaving 11 bases between the germline ends. The CDR3 spans 13 residues. The germline CDR1 and CDR2 sequences are SQVTM and ANQGSEA. In DNA, the CDR3 is TGCAGCGTTACACTTCAAGGGAACACTGAAGCTTTCTTT. Protein: CSVTLQGNTEAFF.

CDR3 loop: CASSSQAGETYNEQFF. The CDR3 coding sequence is TGTGCCAGCAGCTCTCAAGCGGGGGAGACCTACAATGAGCAGTTCTTC. The rearrangement links TRBV11-3 to TRBJ2-1; 8 nucleotides line up with TRBD2. Germline CDR1 reads SGHNT; CDR2 reads YENEEA. This CDR3 has 16 amino acids. V shed 4 bases, J shed 2 bases, and the junction held 7 bases outside the gene matches.